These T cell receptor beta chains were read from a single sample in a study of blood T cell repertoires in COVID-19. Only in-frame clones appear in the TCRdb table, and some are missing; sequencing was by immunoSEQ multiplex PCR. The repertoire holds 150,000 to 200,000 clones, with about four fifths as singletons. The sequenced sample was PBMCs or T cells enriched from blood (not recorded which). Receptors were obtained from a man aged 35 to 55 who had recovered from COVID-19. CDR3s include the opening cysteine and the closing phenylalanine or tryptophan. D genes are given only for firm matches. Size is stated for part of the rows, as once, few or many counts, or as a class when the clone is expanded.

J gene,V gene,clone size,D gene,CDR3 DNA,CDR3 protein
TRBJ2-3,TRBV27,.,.,TGTGCCAGCAGTTTGTTTCCCAAGCTATACACAGATACGCAGTATTTT,CASSLFPKLYTDTQYF
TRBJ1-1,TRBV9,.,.,TGTGCCAGCAGCGCAGAGTACAGTCATTGGACTGAAGCTTTCTTT,CASSAEYSHWTEAFF
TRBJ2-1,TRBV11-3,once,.,TGTGCCAGCAGCGGGGGGGCGGGAGCCTACAATGAGCAGTTCTTC,CASSGGAGAYNEQFF
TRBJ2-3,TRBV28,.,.,TGTGCCAGCAGTGTCCCCCGGCCGGAGGATTCGACAGATACGCAGTATTTT,CASSVPRPEDSTDTQYF
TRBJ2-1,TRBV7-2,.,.,TGTGCCAGCAGCACCCGACCAGGCAATGAGCAGTTCTTC,CASSTRPGNEQFF
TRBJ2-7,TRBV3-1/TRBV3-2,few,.,TGTGCCAGCAGCCAAGATTGGGGGGCCTACGAGCAGTACTTC,CASSQDWGAYEQYF
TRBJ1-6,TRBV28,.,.,TGTGCCAGCAGAACTTCACGGGGCTCCTATAATTCACCCCTCCACTTT,CASRTSRGSYNSPLHF
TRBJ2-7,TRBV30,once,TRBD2,TGTGCCTGGAGCGGGGGGAGCTCCTACGAGCAGTACTTC,CAWSGGSSYEQYF
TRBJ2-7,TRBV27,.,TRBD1,TGTGCCAGCAGTTTAGGAGGGACAGGGTTTTACGAGCAGTACTTC,CASSLGGTGFYEQYF
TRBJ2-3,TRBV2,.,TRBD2,TGTGCCAGCAGGGATAGACTAGCGGGAGGTCGGGGCACAGATACGCAGTATTTT,CASRDRLAGGRGTDTQYF
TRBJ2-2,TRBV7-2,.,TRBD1,TGTGCCAGCAGCTACGGACAGGGTTACACCGGGGAGCTGTTTTTT,CASSYGQGYTGELFF
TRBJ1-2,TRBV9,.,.,TGTGCCAGCAGCAGAGTCCAGGGGCTCCTTTACTATGGCTACACCTTC,CASSRVQGLLYYGYTF
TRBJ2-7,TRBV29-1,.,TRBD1,TGCAGCGCCCGCGGGACAGGGGGCGGATACGAGCAGTACTTC,CSARGTGGGYEQYF
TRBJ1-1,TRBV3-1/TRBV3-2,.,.,TGTGCCAGCAGCCAAGTACGGGGGAAAGCTTTCTTT,CASSQVRGKAFF
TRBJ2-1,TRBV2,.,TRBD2,TGTGCCAGCAGACACGGTAGCGGGAGCTCCTACAATGAGCAGTTCTTC,CASRHGSGSSYNEQFF
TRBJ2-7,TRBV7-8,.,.,TGTGCCAGCAGCTTAGGAGTTTCGACTGGCGAGCAGTACTTC,CASSLGVSTGEQYF
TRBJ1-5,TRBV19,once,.,TGTGCCAGTAGGTTTACAGGGAGGGTTAGCAATCAGCCCCAGCATTTT,CASRFTGRVSNQPQHF
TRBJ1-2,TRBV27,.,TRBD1,TGTGCCAGCAGTAGAGGGGACAGGGGAGTTTATGGCTACACCTTC,CASSRGDRGVYGYTF
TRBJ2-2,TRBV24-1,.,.,TGTGCCACCAGTGACCCAGGGGCCCGAGGTCCCGGGGAGCTGTTTTTT,CATSDPGARGPGELFF
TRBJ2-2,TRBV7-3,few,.,TGTGCCAGCAGCTTCGGGACTCGTGGCGGGGAGCTGTTTTTT,CASSFGTRGGELFF
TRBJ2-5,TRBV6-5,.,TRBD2,TGTGCCAGCAGCCCGGGACTAGCGGGAGCAGAGACCCAGTACTTC,CASSPGLAGAETQYF
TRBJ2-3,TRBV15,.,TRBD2,TGTGCCACCAGCAGAGGGACTAGCGGGACAGATACGCAGTATTTT,CATSRGTSGTDTQYF
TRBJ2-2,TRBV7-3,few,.,TGTGCCAGCAGCCCTCTCGGGGGGGAGCTGTTTTTT,CASSPLGGELFF
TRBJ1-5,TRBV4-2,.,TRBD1,TGTGCCAGCAGCCAACAGGGGGATAGCAATCAGCCCCAGCATTTT,CASSQQGDSNQPQHF
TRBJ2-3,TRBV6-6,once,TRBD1,TGTGCCAGCAGTTATGAAGGGACAGGGATAACAGATACGCAGTATTTT,CASSYEGTGITDTQYF
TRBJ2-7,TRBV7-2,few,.,TGTGCCAGCAGCTTTGGAGGTGGCTACGAGCAGTACTTC,CASSFGGGYEQYF
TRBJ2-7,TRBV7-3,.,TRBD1,TGTGCCAGCAGCTTGGGGGACAGGGGCGCGAACTACGAGCAGTACTTC,CASSLGDRGANYEQYF
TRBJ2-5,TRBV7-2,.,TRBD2,TGTGCCAGCAGCTTATTATACCGGGAGGGCCTGGAGACCCAGTACTTC,CASSLLYREGLETQYF
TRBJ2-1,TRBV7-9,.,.,TGTGCCAGCAGCTTTTCAGGAACCTCCTACAATGAGCAGTTCTTC,CASSFSGTSYNEQFF
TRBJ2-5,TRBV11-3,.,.,TGTGCCAGCAGCGCGCGAGAGACCCAGTACTTC,CASSARETQYF
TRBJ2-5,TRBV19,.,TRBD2,TGTGCCAGTACTCCACTAGCGGGACAGGAGACCCAGTACTTC,CASTPLAGQETQYF
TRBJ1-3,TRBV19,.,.,TGTGCCAGTAGTATAGTGGCCATCTCTGGAAACACCATATATTTT,CASSIVAISGNTIYF
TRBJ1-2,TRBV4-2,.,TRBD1,TGTGCCAGCAGCCAGACAGGGGAGAACTATGGCTACACCTTC,CASSQTGENYGYTF